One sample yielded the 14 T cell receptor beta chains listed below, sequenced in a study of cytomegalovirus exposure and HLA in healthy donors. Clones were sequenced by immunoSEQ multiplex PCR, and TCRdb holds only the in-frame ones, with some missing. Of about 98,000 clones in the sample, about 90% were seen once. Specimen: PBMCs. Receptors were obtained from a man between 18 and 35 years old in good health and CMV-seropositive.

The CDR3, as DNA: TGCGCCAGCAGCCACGGAGCGGGAGTCACCGGGGAGCTGTTTTTT. It is translated as CASSHGAGVTGELFF. The V and J genes are TRBV4-1 and TRBJ2-2; 8 bases line up with TRBD2. The CDR3 is made up of 15 amino acids. With V trimmed by 3 bases and J by 4 bases, 4 bases remained unmatched. Germline loops: CDR1 MGHRA, CDR2 YSYEKL.

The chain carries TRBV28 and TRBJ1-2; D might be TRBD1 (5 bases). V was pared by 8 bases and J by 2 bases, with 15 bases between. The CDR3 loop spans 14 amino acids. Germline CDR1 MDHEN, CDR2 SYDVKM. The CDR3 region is CASSRAGVNYGYTF. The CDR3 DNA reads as TGTGCCAGCTCCAGGGCAGGCGTCAACTATGGCTACACCTTC.

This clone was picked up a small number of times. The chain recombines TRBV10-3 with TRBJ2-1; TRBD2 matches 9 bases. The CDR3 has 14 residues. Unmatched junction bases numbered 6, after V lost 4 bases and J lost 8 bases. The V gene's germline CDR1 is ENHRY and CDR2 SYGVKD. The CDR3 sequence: CAISVAGVADEQFF. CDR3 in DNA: TGTGCCATCAGTGTAGCGGGAGTAGCAGATGAGCAGTTCTTC.

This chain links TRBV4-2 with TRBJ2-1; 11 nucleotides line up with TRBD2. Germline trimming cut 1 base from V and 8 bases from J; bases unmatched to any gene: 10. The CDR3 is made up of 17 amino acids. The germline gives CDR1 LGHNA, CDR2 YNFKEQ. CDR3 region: CASSQVGSGRGLYEQFF. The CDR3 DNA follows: TGTGCCAGCAGCCAAGTCGGTAGCGGGAGGGGTTTGTATGAGCAGTTCTTC.

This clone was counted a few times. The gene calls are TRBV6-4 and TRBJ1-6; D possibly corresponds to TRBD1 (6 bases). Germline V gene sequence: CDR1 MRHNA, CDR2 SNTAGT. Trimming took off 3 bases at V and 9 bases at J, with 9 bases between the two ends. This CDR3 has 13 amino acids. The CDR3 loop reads CASSEQGGSPLHF. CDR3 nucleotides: TGTGCCAGCAGTGAACAAGGGGGTTCACCCCTCCACTTT.

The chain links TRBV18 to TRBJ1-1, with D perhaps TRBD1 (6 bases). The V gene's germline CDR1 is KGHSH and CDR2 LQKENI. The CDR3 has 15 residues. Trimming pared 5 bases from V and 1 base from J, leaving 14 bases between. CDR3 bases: TGTGCCAGCTCATCGCTCAGCAGGGGGAACACTGAAGCTTTCTTT. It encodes CASSSLSRGNTEAFF.

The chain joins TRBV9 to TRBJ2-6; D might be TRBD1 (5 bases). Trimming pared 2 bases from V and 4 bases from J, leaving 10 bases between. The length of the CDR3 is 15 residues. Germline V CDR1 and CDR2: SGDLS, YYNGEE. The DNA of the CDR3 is TGTGCCAGCAGCGTTAGGGGTCCCGGGGCCAACGTCCTGACTTTC. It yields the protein CASSVRGPGANVLTF.

CDR3 residues: CASSYYRLAVASTDTQYF. The CDR3 region has the DNA TGTGCCAGCAGTTACTACCGACTAGCGGTAGCTAGCACAGATACGCAGTATTTT. The J gene is TRBJ2-3, the V gene TRBV6-7; 9 bases line up with TRBD2. Being an ORF, TRBV6-7 has a function that is uncertain. V shed 1 base, J shed 0 bases, and the junction held 8 bases outside the gene matches. This CDR3 has 18 residues.

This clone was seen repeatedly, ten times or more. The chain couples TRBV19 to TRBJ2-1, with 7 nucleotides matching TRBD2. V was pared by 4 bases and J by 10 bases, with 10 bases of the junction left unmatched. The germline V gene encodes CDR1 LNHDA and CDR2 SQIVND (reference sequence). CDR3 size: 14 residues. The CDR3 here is CASSNRDYPTEQFF. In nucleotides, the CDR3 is TGTGCCAGTAGTAACCGGGACTACCCGACCGAGCAGTTCTTC.

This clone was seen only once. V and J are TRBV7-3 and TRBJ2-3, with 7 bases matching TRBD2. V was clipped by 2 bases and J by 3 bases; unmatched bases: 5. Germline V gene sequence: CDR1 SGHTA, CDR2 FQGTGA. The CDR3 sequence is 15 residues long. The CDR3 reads CASSLVGGSTDTQYF. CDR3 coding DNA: TGTGCCAGCAGCTTAGTGGGAGGGTCGACAGATACGCAGTATTTT.

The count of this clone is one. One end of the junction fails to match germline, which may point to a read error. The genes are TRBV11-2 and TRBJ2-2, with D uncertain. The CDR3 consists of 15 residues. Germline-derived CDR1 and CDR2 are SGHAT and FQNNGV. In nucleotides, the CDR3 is TGTGCCAGCAGCGGGCGCCCCTTGAACCCCGGGGAGCTGTTTTTT. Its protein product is CASSGRPLNPGELFF. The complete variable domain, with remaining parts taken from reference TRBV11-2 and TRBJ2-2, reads EAGVAQSPRYKIIEKRQSVAFWCNPISGHATLYWYQQILGQGPKLLIQFQNNGVVDDSQLPKDRFSAERLKGVDSTLKIQPAKLEDSAVYLCASSGRPLNPGELFFGEGSRLTVL.

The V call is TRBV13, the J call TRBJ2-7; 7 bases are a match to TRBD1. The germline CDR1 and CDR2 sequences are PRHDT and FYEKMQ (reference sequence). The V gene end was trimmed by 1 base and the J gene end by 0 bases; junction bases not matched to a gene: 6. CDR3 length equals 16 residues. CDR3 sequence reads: CASSLEGAWSSYEQYF. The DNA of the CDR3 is TGTGCCAGCAGCTTAGAGGGGGCCTGGAGCTCCTACGAGCAGTACTTC.

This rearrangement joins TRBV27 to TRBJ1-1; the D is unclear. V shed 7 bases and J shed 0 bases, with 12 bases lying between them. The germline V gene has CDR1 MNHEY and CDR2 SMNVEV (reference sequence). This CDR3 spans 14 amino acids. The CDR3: CASIGRTMNTEAFF. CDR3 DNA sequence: TGTGCCAGCATTGGGCGGACTATGAACACTGAAGCTTTCTTT.

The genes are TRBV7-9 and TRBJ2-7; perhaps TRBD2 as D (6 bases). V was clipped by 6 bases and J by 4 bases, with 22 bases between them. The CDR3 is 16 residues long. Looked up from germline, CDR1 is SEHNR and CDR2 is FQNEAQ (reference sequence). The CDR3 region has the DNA TGTGCCAGCAGTTCTGGTCGGACCCAGGAGGGATACGAGCAGTACTTC. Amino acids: CASSSGRTQEGYEQYF.